Listed below are T cell receptor beta chains from one sample, sequenced in a study of T-cell reconstitution after alpha-beta-depleted transplantation in children. TCRdb reprocessed the PCR reads with MiXCR, giving one entry per CDR3 protein. The data show about 980,000 distinct CDR3 sequences, 25% to 30% seen once. Source: PBMCs, mostly from graft donor cells, taken 360 days after TCRalphabeta/CD19-depleted stem cell transplant. These receptor sequences come from a boy under two years old who had a stem cell transplant for SCID, so the T cells may come from the graft donor. Both conserved end residues are part of each CDR3. A D gene is named only where the DNA matches it firmly. Only part of the rows carry a size: once, few, many, or a class if the clone is expanded.

v_gene,d_gene,j_gene,abundance,CDR3aa,CDR3nt
TRBV5-1,-,TRBJ2-2,-,CASSLGSLFTGELFF,TGCGCCAGCAGCTTGGGCTCACTTTTCACCGGGGAGCTGTTTTTT
TRBV19,-,TRBJ1-5,-,CASSQSDTYSNQPQHF,TGTGCCAGTAGTCAATCGGACACGTATAGCAATCAGCCCCAGCATTTT
TRBV7-9,-,TRBJ1-1,many,CASSLGWGADTEAFF,TGTGCCAGCAGCTTGGGGTGGGGAGCGGACACTGAAGCTTTCTTT
TRBV5-8,-,TRBJ2-5,-,CASSLQRGQETQYF,TGTGCCAGCAGCTTGCAGAGGGGTCAGGAGACCCAGTACTTC
TRBV29-1,-,TRBJ1-1,-,CSFQTEIMNTEAFF,TGCAGCTTCCAGACCGAGATCATGAACACTGAAGCTTTCTTT
TRBV18,TRBD1,TRBJ2-7,many,CASSLIRTDRAYEQYF,TGTGCCAGCTCCTTAATCCGCACGGACAGGGCCTACGAGCAGTACTTC
TRBV5-1,TRBD2,TRBJ2-1,few,CASSPWGGSGNEQFF,TGCGCCAGCAGCCCCTGGGGGGGTTCGGGCAATGAGCAGTTCTTC
TRBV29-1,TRBD1,TRBJ2-5,-,CSADSTGGGATQYF,TGCAGCGCGGACAGTACAGGGGGCGGAGCGACCCAGTACTTC
TRBV27,-,TRBJ2-7,-,CASSLTAHFKYEQYF,TGTGCCAGCAGTTTAACAGCCCACTTCAAGTACGAGCAGTACTTC
TRBV20-1,-,TRBJ2-1,-,CSARDLSGEWLVGEQFF,TGCAGTGCTAGAGATCTGTCGGGGGAATGGTTGGTCGGTGAGCAGTTCTTC
TRBV2,TRBD1,TRBJ1-3,many,CASSADRGPGNTIYF,TGTGCCAGCAGCGCGGACAGGGGGCCTGGAAACACCATATATTTT
TRBV2,TRBD2,TRBJ2-7,-,CASTISQRGPSYEQYF,TGTGCCAGCACCATAAGCCAGCGGGGGCCCTCCTACGAGCAGTACTTC
TRBV6-1,-,TRBJ1-4,-,CASSPARVANEKLFF,TGTGCCAGCAGTCCCGCCAGGGTTGCTAATGAAAAACTGTTTTTT
TRBV28,-,TRBJ1-1,few,CASSHTQGNTEAFF,TGTGCCAGCAGTCACACCCAGGGTAACACTGAAGCTTTCTTT
TRBV4-2,TRBD1,TRBJ2-5,-,CASSQEETGGLQETQYF,TGTGCCAGCAGCCAAGAGGAGACAGGGGGCCTCCAAGAGACCCAGTACTTC
TRBV12-3/TRBV12-4,TRBD1,TRBJ2-7,once,CASNLGTATYYEQYF,TGTGCCAGCAACTTGGGGACAGCGACGTACTACGAGCAGTACTTC
TRBV12-3/TRBV12-4,TRBD1,TRBJ1-5,few,CASSLGTGGWQPQHF,TGTGCCAGCAGTTTAGGCACAGGGGGCTGGCAGCCCCAGCATTTT
TRBV29-1,TRBD1,TRBJ1-2,-,CSVEGRGRGGYTF,TGCAGCGTTGAGGGCAGGGGGCGAGGTGGCTACACCTTC
TRBV9,-,TRBJ2-7,-,CASSVSSGGFYEQYF,TGTGCCAGCAGCGTCTCGTCCGGCGGGTTTTACGAGCAGTACTTC